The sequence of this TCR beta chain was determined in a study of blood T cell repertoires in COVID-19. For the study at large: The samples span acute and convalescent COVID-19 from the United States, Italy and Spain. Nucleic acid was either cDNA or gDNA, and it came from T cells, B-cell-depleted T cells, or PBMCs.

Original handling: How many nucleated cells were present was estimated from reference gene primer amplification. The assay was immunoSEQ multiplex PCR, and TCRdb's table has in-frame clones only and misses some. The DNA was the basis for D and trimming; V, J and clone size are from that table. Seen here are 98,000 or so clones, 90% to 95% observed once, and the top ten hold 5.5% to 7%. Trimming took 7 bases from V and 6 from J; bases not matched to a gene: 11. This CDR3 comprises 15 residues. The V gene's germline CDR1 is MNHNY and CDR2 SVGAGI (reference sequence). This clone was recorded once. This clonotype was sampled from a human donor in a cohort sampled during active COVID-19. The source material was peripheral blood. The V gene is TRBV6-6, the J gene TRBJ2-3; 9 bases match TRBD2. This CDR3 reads CASTPGAGGRDTQYF. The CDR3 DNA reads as TGTGCCAGCACCCCGGGTGCGGGGGGGCGGGATACGCAGTATTTT.